This T cell receptor beta chain emerged from a study of T cells in localized non-small cell lung cancer. CDR3 length: 14 amino acids. Trimming pared 2 bases from V and 7 bases from J, leaving 16 bases between. Germline CDR1 is SGHDT and CDR2 is YYEEEE. Overall study results and limits: Peak T cell clonality was found in uninvolved adjacent lung, exceeding tumor. The appearance of a median approximately 55 of the top 100 tumor clones was seen in adjacent lung.

As regards this clone: Its target is not known.

Method: immunoSEQ multiplex PCR; TCRdb's copy keeps in-frame clones and lacks some. The sample lists roughly 72,000 clones; approximately 80% were seen once. Source: peripheral blood, taken before any cancer treatment. The rearrangement joins TRBV5-6 to TRBJ2-7, with D uncertain. The TCR comes from a female donor of 60 years or more with stage I lung adenocarcinoma. CDR3 protein: CASSFPFGSSEQYF. CDR3 nucleotide sequence: TGTGCCAGCAGCTTTCCGTTCGGGTCGTCTGAGCAGTACTTC.